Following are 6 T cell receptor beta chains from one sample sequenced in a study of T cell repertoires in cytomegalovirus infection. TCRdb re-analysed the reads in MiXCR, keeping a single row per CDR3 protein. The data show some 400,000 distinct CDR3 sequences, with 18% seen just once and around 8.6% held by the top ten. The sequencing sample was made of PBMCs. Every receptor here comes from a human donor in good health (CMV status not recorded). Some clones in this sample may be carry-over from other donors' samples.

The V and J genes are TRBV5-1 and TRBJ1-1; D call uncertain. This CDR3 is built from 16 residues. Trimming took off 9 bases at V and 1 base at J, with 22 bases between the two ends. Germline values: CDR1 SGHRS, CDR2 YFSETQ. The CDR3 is CANNPTSSGENTEAFF. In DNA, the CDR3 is TGCGCCAACAACCCTACGTCGTCAGGAGAGAACACTGAAGCTTTCTTT.

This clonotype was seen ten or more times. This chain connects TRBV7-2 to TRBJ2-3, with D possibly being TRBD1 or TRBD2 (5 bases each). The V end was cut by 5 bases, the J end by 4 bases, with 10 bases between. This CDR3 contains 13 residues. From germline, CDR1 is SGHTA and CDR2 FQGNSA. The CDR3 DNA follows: TGTGCCAGCAGCCTCGGGGCCTCAGATACGCAGTATTTT. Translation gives CASSLGASDTQYF.

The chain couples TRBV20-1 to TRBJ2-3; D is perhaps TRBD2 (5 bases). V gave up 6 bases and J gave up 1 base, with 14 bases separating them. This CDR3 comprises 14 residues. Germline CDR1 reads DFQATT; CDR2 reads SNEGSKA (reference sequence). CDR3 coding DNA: TGCAGTGCCGCAAGTGGAGGCGGCACAGATACGCAGTATTTT. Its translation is CSAASGGGTDTQYF.

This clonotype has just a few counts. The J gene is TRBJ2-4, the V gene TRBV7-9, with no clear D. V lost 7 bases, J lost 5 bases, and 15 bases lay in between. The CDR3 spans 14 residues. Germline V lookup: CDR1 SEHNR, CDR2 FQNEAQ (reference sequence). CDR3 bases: TGTGCCAGCACCGAGCGAGGTCTAGAAAACATTCAGTACTTC. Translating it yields CASTERGLENIQYF.

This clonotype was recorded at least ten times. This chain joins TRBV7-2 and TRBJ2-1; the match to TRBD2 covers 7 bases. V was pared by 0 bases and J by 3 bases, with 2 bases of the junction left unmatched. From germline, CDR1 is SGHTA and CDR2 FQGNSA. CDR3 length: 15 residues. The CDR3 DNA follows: TGTGCCAGCAGCTTAGCAGCTAGCGGCTACAATGAGCAGTTCTTC. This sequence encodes CASSLAASGYNEQFF.

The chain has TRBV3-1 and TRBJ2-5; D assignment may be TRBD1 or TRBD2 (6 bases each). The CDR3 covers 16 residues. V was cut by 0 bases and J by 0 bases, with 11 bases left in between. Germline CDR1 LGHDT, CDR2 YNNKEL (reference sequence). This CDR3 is CASSQERGAYQETQYF. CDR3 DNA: TGTGCCAGCAGCCAAGAAAGGGGGGCCTACCAAGAGACCCAGTACTTC.